The 9 T cell receptor beta chains presented below share a single source sample, sequenced in a study of shared clonotypes between healthy human individuals (dated by TCRdb to 2019 to 2021). Libraries were made using the immunoSEQ multiplex PCR assay. The source is immuneACCESS, and TCRdb retained only in-frame sequences with V and J called. Part of the clones is not carried over; for the studies checked, unresolved V genes explain less than half of this, and the remainder is unexplained. The sample table records 2,500,000 or so clones; over 85% of these occur just once. The ten largest account for about 0.34% of the sample. Source material: naive CD4+ T cells from PBMCs. The cell subset or site label, read with the paper, signifies: CD45RA+ positively selected. These receptors all stem from a man between 18 and 29 years old in good health. Some clones in this sample may be carry-over from other donors' samples.

J is TRBJ1-5 and V is TRBV19, with 10 nucleotides matching TRBD1. CDR3 length: 17 amino acids. The V segment lost 5 bases and the J segment 4 bases; nucleotides outside the gene matches: 11. Germline V gene data show CDR1 as LNHDA and CDR2 as SQIVND (reference sequence). Here the CDR3 DNA reads TGTGCCAGTAGTGACCGGGACAGGGGCTCTTATAATCAGCCCCAGCATTTT. Translation: CASSDRDRGSYNQPQHF.

The rearrangement uses TRBV27 and TRBJ2-2; 7 bases are a match to TRBD2. The CDR3 sequence is 13 residues long. The germline V gene has CDR1 MNHEY and CDR2 SMNVEV (reference sequence). The V and J ends lost 5 bases and 6 bases, in that order; junction bases with no gene match: 3. The CDR3 DNA follows: TGTGCCAGCAGTCCGGGGAGGGCCGGGGAGCTGTTTTTT. This encodes CASSPGRAGELFF.

V and J are TRBV4-3 and TRBJ1-3; D gene ambiguous. Germline-derived CDR1 and CDR2 are LGHNA and YSLEER. The V and J ends lost 0 bases and 0 bases respectively, with 12 bases between them. The CDR3 covers 17 residues. The CDR3 DNA is TGCGCCAGCAGCCAAGAGGCGGCCCTCAACTCTGGAAACACCATATATTTT. Translating it yields CASSQEAALNSGNTIYF.

The CDR3 protein is CATSRGPQGDDEAFF. CDR3 DNA: TGTGCCACCAGCAGAGGACCACAGGGGGACGATGAAGCTTTCTTT. The chain combines TRBV15 with TRBJ1-1, with 8 positions matching TRBD1. The CDR3 loop spans 15 amino acids. The V gene's germline CDR1 is LNHNV and CDR2 YYDKDF (reference sequence). J was trimmed by 7 bases and V by 1 base; bases with no gene match: 8.

The rearrangement joins TRBV2 to TRBJ1-1; TRBD1 is a possible D gene (6 bases). V was clipped by 5 bases and J by 4 bases, with 14 bases between them. Germline V gene data show CDR1 as SNHLY and CDR2 as FYNNEI. This CDR3 comprises 14 residues. The CDR3 is CASSLTGWGTEAFF. CDR3 DNA: TGTGCCAGCAGTTTGACAGGCTGGGGCACTGAAGCTTTCTTT.

The gene calls are TRBV6-1 and TRBJ2-2; 12 bases are a match to TRBD2. V lost 6 bases, J lost 6 bases, and 5 bases stayed unmatched. The V gene's germline CDR1 is MNHNS and CDR2 SASEGT. This CDR3 is built from 15 residues. This CDR3 reads CASRATSGSAGELFF. DNA of the CDR3: TGTGCCAGCAGGGCGACTAGCGGGAGTGCCGGGGAGCTGTTTTTT.

This chain links TRBV9 with TRBJ1-5, with TRBD1 identical over 8 bases. Germline-derived CDR1 and CDR2 are SGDLS and YYNGEE. The CDR3 is 16 residues long. V was pared by 4 bases and J by 2 bases, with 8 bases of the junction left unmatched. The CDR3: CASSLDRGRGNQPQHF. The CDR3 DNA reads as TGTGCCAGCAGCTTAGACAGGGGACGGGGCAATCAGCCCCAGCATTTT.

CDR3 nucleotides: TGTGCCAGCACCGATGGACTAGCGAGGAACACCGGGGAGCTGTTTTTT. Translation: CASTDGLARNTGELFF. The V and J genes are TRBV2 and TRBJ2-2; 9 bases map to TRBD2. Germline CDR1 reads SNHLY; CDR2 reads FYNNEI. Trimming at V came to 7 bases and at J to 1 base, leaving 7 bases not matched to a gene. CDR3 length equals 16 residues.

A single count supports this clone. Other DNA variants within this sample encode the same CDR3. V and J are TRBV19 and TRBJ2-5; D gene unclear. Germline V gene lookup returns CDR1 LNHDA and CDR2 SQIVND (reference sequence). This CDR3 has 11 residues. V shed 6 bases and J shed 5 bases, with 7 bases lying between them. The CDR3 spells CASRIGETQYF. In DNA form, the CDR3 reads TGTGCCAGTAGGATTGGGGAGACCCAGTACTTC.